This TCR beta chain was found in a study of CD8 T cells in ankylosing spondylitis. Ten or more counts support this clonotype. Antigen unknown. TCRdb reanalysed the 5' RACE reads using MiXCR and keeps one entry per CDR3 protein. This repertoire shows about 140,000 distinct CDR3 sequences, around 6.6% found once; its top ten account for around 12%. There are 13 residues in the CDR3. Trimming cost V 4 bases and J 1 base, with 7 bases left between them. Study-level points and caveats: Reported data indicate significant enrichment of disease-linked clones within matched ankylosing spondylitis synovial fluid.

Sequencing used blood, either unsorted or a sorted T cell fraction (not recorded which). The V and J genes are TRBV12-3 or TRBV12-4 and TRBJ1-1; D remains unclear. This receptor was obtained from a female donor with ankylosing spondylitis or in good health (not recorded which). CDR3 sequence reads: CASSSRQNTEAFF. The CDR3 DNA reads as TGTGCCAGCAGTTCAAGACAGAACACTGAAGCTTTCTTT.